The next 28 T cell receptor beta chains were all read from a single sample in a study of early T cells in non-severe SARS-CoV-2 infection. TCRdb re-analysed the 5' RACE reads in MiXCR, keeping a single row per CDR3 protein. The sample gives tens of thousands of distinct CDR3 sequences, approximately 8.9% of which show up once; approximately 12% is in the top ten. Sequenced sample: whole blood. The receptor set was obtained from an adult who was a healthcare worker with PCR-confirmed SARS-CoV-2 infection or an uninfected control (not recorded which).

This clonotype was recorded many times. The chain carries TRBV12-3 or TRBV12-4 and TRBJ1-1; 7 positions match TRBD1. Trimming took 7 bases from V and 7 from J; bases not matched to a gene: 9. The length of the CDR3 is 13 residues. CDR3 coding DNA: TGTGCCAGCACCCTACTAGGGACAGATGAAGCTTTCTTT. Its translation is CASTLLGTDEAFF.

This chain connects TRBV29-1 to TRBJ1-4; 9 nucleotides match TRBD1. J lost 4 bases, V lost 4 bases, and 7 bases had no gene match. The CDR3 length is 15 residues. The germline V gene has CDR1 SQVTM and CDR2 ANQGSEA. The CDR3 DNA reads as TGCAGCGTTGGAGGACAGGGGTGGAATAATGAAAAACTGTTTTTT. It codes for CSVGGQGWNNEKLFF.

V and J are TRBV29-1 and TRBJ2-3; TRBD1 agrees at 11 bases. The junction had 4 bases not matched to a gene; V was cut back by 3 bases and J by 8 bases. Germline CDR1 SQVTM, CDR2 ANQGSEA. This CDR3 has 13 amino acids. CDR3 DNA: TGCAGCGTTGATGGGACAGGGGGTGCTACGCAGTATTTT. Residues: CSVDGTGGATQYF.

The chain employs TRBV29-1 and TRBJ2-1; a weak D match, TRBD2 (7 bases). CDR1 is SQVTM and CDR2 is ANQGSEA in the germline V gene. V lost 4 bases and J 3 bases, leaving 13 bases between the germline ends. This CDR3 has 14 residues. The CDR3 DNA follows: TGCAGCGTTGCGGGCGGGGGCCGCTACAATGAGCAGTTCTTC. Residues: CSVAGGGRYNEQFF.

This clonotype was counted ten times or more. The genes are TRBV10-3 and TRBJ2-2; no clear D gene. CDR3 length equals 14 residues. Trimming took 0 bases from V and 6 from J, leaving 8 bases between them. From germline, CDR1 is ENHRY and CDR2 SYGVKD. The CDR3 here is CAISESSLPGELFF. The DNA for the CDR3 is TGTGCCATCAGTGAGTCTTCTCTTCCCGGGGAGCTGTTTTTT.

The sample holds a few counts of this clonotype. The rearrangement links TRBV5-1 to TRBJ1-1, with D maybe TRBD1 (5 bases). The CDR3 loop spans 16 amino acids. Trimming shortened V by 4 bases and J by 2 bases, and 18 bases separated the two germline ends. CDR1 and CDR2 (germline): SGHRS, YFSETQ. For the CDR3, the DNA is TGCGCCAGCAGCCCCGGGGGGGTCAGAATTAACACTGAAGCTTTCTTT. Translated, it gives CASSPGGVRINTEAFF.

This clonotype showed up just a few times. V and J are TRBV6-5 and TRBJ1-1; D is unclear. Per the germline V gene, CDR1 is MNHEY and CDR2 is SVGAGI. V lost 4 bases, J lost 4 bases, and 7 bases lay in between. CDR3 length: 12 residues. CDR3 region: CASSFGSTEAFF. The DNA of the CDR3 is TGTGCCAGCAGTTTTGGGAGCACTGAAGCTTTCTTT.

In its sample, this clonotype was seen many times. The chain links TRBV7-9 to TRBJ1-2; D may be TRBD1 (5 bases). The ends were cut back, 5 bases at V and 4 bases at J, with 23 bases in the middle. The CDR3 contains 17 residues. From germline, CDR1 is SEHNR and CDR2 FQNEAQ (reference sequence). CDR3 nucleotide sequence: TGTGCCAGCAGCCCGGTGCTCGGGGGAAAGGTGTCCTATGGCTACACCTTC. Residues: CASSPVLGGKVSYGYTF.

This sequence joins TRBV7-6 and TRBJ2-1; a weak D match, TRBD2 (5 bases). Germline V gene lookup returns CDR1 SGHVS and CDR2 FNYEAQ. The CDR3 length is 15 residues. V was trimmed by 5 bases and J by 7 bases, leaving 18 bases between them. In DNA form, the CDR3 reads TGTGCCAGCAGCGCGAGGACTGGGCGAGAAAATGAGCAGTTCTTC. It codes for CASSARTGRENEQFF.

This clonotype has at least ten counts. The chain combines TRBV29-1 with TRBJ1-2; D remains unclear. Trimming took off 3 bases at V and 6 bases at J, with 11 bases between the two ends. The CDR3 is 12 amino acids. Germline values: CDR1 SQVTM, CDR2 ANQGSEA. The CDR3 nucleotides are TGCAGCGTTGAGGTCGTCAGACATGGCTACACCTTC. Its protein product is CSVEVVRHGYTF.

This clonotype was detected ten times or more. The chain carries TRBV20-1 and TRBJ1-6, with 8 bases that match TRBD1. Germline CDR1 is DFQATT and CDR2 is SNEGSKA (reference sequence). There are 21 residues in the CDR3. V lost 0 bases and J lost 5; bases outside the gene matches: 21. The CDR3 is CSARDAQGAHFEHVNNSPLHF. CDR3 coding DNA: TGCAGTGCTAGAGATGCCCAGGGGGCCCATTTCGAGCACGTCAATAATTCACCCCTCCACTTT.

Ten or more counts support this clonotype. The chain uses TRBV2 and TRBJ2-2, with D unclear. The CDR3 totals 19 residues. V lost 8 bases, J lost 1 base, and 26 bases lay in between. The V gene's germline CDR1 is SNHLY and CDR2 FYNNEI. Here the CDR3 reads CASVSASGRDPMNTGELFF. CDR3 sequence (DNA): TGTGCCAGCGTGAGTGCTTCTGGGCGCGACCCAATGAACACCGGGGAGCTGTTTTTT.

This clonotype was counted ten times or more. The rearrangement links TRBV29-1 to TRBJ1-1, with D unresolved. CDR1 SQVTM and CDR2 ANQGSEA come from the germline V gene. This CDR3 comprises 13 residues. V was pared by 5 bases and J by 0 bases, with 10 bases between. CDR3 region: CSVRGNLNTEAFF. CDR3 nucleotides: TGCAGCGTTCGCGGGAATTTGAACACTGAAGCTTTCTTT.

This clonotype was seen ten or more times. V and J are TRBV20-1 and TRBJ1-1, with D maybe TRBD1 (5 bases). This CDR3 has 13 residues. CDR1 and CDR2 (germline): DFQATT, SNEGSKA (reference sequence). V lost 3 bases and J 4 bases, leaving 12 bases between the germline ends. The DNA for the CDR3 is TGCAGTGCTAGTAGGCTGGGGCTCACTGAAGCTTTCTTT. It specifies CSASRLGLTEAFF.

This clonotype showed up just a few times. This sequence joins TRBV6-6 and TRBJ2-5; TRBD2 matches 12 bases. With V trimmed by 5 bases and J by 4 bases, 14 bases remained unmatched. CDR1 and CDR2 from the germline V gene are MNHNY and SVGAGI (reference sequence). The CDR3 is 18 amino acids. Here the CDR3 reads CASSLYLAGGPLGETQYF. CDR3 in DNA: TGTGCCAGCAGTCTCTATCTAGCGGGGGGGCCGTTAGGAGAGACCCAGTACTTC.

This clonotype was seen many times. V and J are TRBV12-3 or TRBV12-4 and TRBJ1-1; possible D gene TRBD1, 6 bases. The CDR3 is 18 residues long. Trimming left V 7 bases short and J 2 bases short, with 26 bases between. The CDR3 DNA reads TGTGCCAGCACCATCGGGGGCGTCGGGGGCGGACCCAACACTGAAGCTTTCTTT. It codes for CASTIGGVGGGPNTEAFF.

This clonotype appeared a few times. The rearrangement joins TRBV4-3 to TRBJ2-7, with no clear D. The CDR3 sequence is 14 residues long. Per germline, CDR1 LGHNA and CDR2 YSLEER. The V end was cut by 0 bases, the J end by 6 bases, with 12 bases between. CDR3 protein: CASSQDLRSLEQYF. CDR3 DNA: TGCGCCAGCAGCCAAGATTTACGGAGCCTCGAGCAGTACTTC.

This clonotype was picked up a small number of times. V is TRBV18 and J is TRBJ1-2; TRBD1 matches 7 bases. Germline trimming cut 3 bases from V and 7 bases from J; bases unmatched to any gene: 8. From germline, CDR1 is KGHSH and CDR2 LQKENI. The CDR3 loop spans 14 amino acids. The CDR3 sequence: CASSPSGQRGGYTF. CDR3 nucleotides: TGTGCCAGCTCACCGTCGGGACAGCGTGGTGGCTACACCTTC.

In its sample, this clonotype was seen many times. This chain links TRBV14 with TRBJ1-1; TRBD1 might be the D (6 bases). The CDR3 extends over 15 amino acids. The V gene lost 6 bases and the J gene lost 0 bases, with 14 bases spanning the gap. Germline CDR1 and CDR2: SGHDN and FVKESK. This chain's CDR3 is CASSLQGPLNTEAFF. The CDR3 bases are TGTGCCAGCAGTCTACAGGGACCGCTGAACACTGAAGCTTTCTTT. Full variable domain (remainder filled in from reference TRBV14 and TRBJ1-1): EAGVTQFPSHSVIEKGQTVTLRCDPISGHDNLYWYRRVMGKEIKFLLHFVKESKQDESGMPNNRFLAERTGGTYSTLKVQPAELEDSGVYFCASSLQGPLNTEAFFGQGTRLTVV.

CDR3 residues: CATSRDGTEKLFF. The CDR3 DNA reads TGTGCCACCTCTCGGGACGGGACAGAAAAACTGTTTTTT. J is TRBJ1-4 and V is TRBV6-6; the D gene is possibly TRBD1 (6 bases). The CDR3 is made up of 13 amino acids. CDR1 and CDR2 (germline): MNHNY, SVGAGI (reference sequence). V lost 10 bases and J lost 8, with 17 bases in between.

This chain joins TRBV4-2 and TRBJ1-3; no definite D call. CDR1 and CDR2 from the germline V gene are LGHNA and YNFKEQ. The CDR3 contains 15 residues. Trimming shortened V by 0 bases and J by 2 bases, and 8 bases separated the two germline ends. CDR3 nucleotides: TGTGCCAGCAGCCAAGACAGCATTCCTGGAAACACCATATATTTT. Translating it yields CASSQDSIPGNTIYF.

This clonotype was counted a few times. J is TRBJ2-7 and V is TRBV6-5, with 11 bases matching TRBD2. Germline V gene lookup returns CDR1 MNHEY and CDR2 SVGAGI. The V segment lost 8 bases and the J segment 0 bases; nucleotides outside the gene matches: 9. This CDR3 comprises 16 residues. This chain's CDR3 is CASGTRGTSGSYEQYF. CDR3 coding DNA: TGTGCCAGCGGAACACGGGGGACTAGCGGCTCCTACGAGCAGTACTTC.

The rearrangement links TRBV7-6 to TRBJ2-7; TRBD2 matches 7 bases. The ends lost 5 bases at V and 4 bases at J; junction bases unmatched: 5. The germline V gene encodes CDR1 SGHVS and CDR2 FNYEAQ. CDR3 size: 13 residues. This CDR3 is CASSGLESYEQYF. The CDR3 coding sequence is TGTGCCAGCAGCGGACTAGAGAGTTACGAGCAGTACTTC.

This clonotype turned up a few times. The chain has TRBV29-1 and TRBJ2-7, with D tentatively TRBD1 or TRBD2 (5 bases each). V shed 5 bases and J shed 1 base, with 15 bases lying between them. This CDR3 region has 14 residues. Germline-derived CDR1 and CDR2 are SQVTM and ANQGSEA. CDR3 in amino acids: CSVRGRSLSYEQYF. CDR3 nucleotides: TGCAGCGTTCGGGGCCGGTCACTTTCCTACGAGCAGTACTTC.

This clonotype was recorded a few times. The genes are TRBV29-1 and TRBJ1-4; 8 bases map to TRBD1. The CDR3 has 13 residues. Germline loops: CDR1 SQVTM, CDR2 ANQGSEA. Trimming removed 4 bases from V and 8 bases from J; junction bases left unmatched: 6. The CDR3 DNA reads TGCAGCGTTGCGGGACAGGCGGAAGAAAAACTGTTTTTT. Protein: CSVAGQAEEKLFF.

The V and J genes are TRBV7-2 and TRBJ2-2; possible D gene TRBD2, 6 bases. The CDR3 consists of 16 residues. Looked up from germline, CDR1 is SGHTA and CDR2 is FQGNSA. V lost 5 bases and J 1 base, leaving 14 bases between the germline ends. The CDR3 sequence: CASSPRGGVNTGELFF. CDR3 nucleotides: TGTGCCAGCAGCCCCCGGGGCGGGGTGAACACCGGGGAGCTGTTTTTT.

As to this clonotype: At one end, the junction sequence differs from germline, possibly due to a read error. This chain connects TRBV12-3 or TRBV12-4 to TRBJ2-2; perhaps TRBD2 as D (5 bases). The CDR3 length is 11 residues. The chain's CDR3 is CASSNTGEQFF. CDR3 in DNA: TGTGCCAGCAGCAACACCGGGGAGCAGTTTTTT.

This clonotype came up a few times. The CDR3 DNA reads TGTGCCAGCAGTACAAAAAGACCCCGAGGAAGTGAAGCTTTCTTT. Translated: CASSTKRPRGSEAFF. This chain joins TRBV3-1 and TRBJ1-1; D remains unclear. The CDR3 is 15 amino acids. V lost 6 bases and J 7 bases, leaving 21 bases between the germline ends. CDR1 and CDR2 (germline): LGHDT, YNNKEL (reference sequence). Combining the CDR3 with reference TRBV3-1 and TRBJ1-1 gives the whole variable domain DTAVSQTPKYLVTQMGNDKSIKCEQNLGHDTMYWYKQDSKKFLKIMFSYNNKELIINETVPNRFSPKSPDKAHLNLHINSLELGDSAVYFCASSTKRPRGSEAFFGQGTRLTVV.